One and the same sample provided the 12 T cell receptor beta chains below, sequenced in a study of PD-1 blockade in classical Hodgkin lymphoma (TCRdb year 2020). Reading the label with the study, this specimen's time point is: cycle 2 day 1 (C2D1) of nivolumab. All trial patients had relapsed after autologous stem cell transplantation, with cohorts A, B and C differing in prior brentuximab vedotin exposure. The library was prepared using the immunoSEQ multiplex PCR assay. TCRdb provides this immuneACCESS table in a form limited to in-frame rearrangements. Some clones are lacking; in checked studies, under half of them reflect an unresolved V gene, and why the rest are absent is not known. The sample profile shows 15,000 to 20,000 clones; roughly 77% of them were found once. Roughly 19% of the sample lies in the top ten. Sequencing was performed on peripheral blood mononuclear cells (PBMCs), taken before the second cycle of nivolumab. These receptor sequences come from a human donor with classical Hodgkin lymphoma.

The CDR3 sequence is CASGPDRRANTGELFF. In nucleotides, the CDR3 is TGTGCTAGTGGACCCGACAGGCGTGCGAACACCGGGGAGCTGTTTTTT. The J gene is TRBJ2-2, the V gene TRBV12-5; D might be TRBD1 (6 bases). Trimming left V 6 bases short and J 0 bases short, with 14 bases between. The CDR3 covers 16 residues. Germline CDR1 is LGHNT and CDR2 is FRNRAP.

The V gene is TRBV5-1, the J gene TRBJ1-1; unclear D gene. Germline V gives CDR1 SGHRS, CDR2 YFSETQ. With 0 bases removed from V and 0 bases from J, the gap between germline ends came to 3 bases. This CDR3 spans 13 amino acids. Written as DNA, the CDR3 is TGCGCCAGCAGCTTGGAGGTGAACACTGAAGCTTTCTTT. Its translation is CASSLEVNTEAFF. The variable domain in full, with the rest retrieved from reference TRBV5-1 and TRBJ1-1, is KAGVTQTPRYLIKTRGQQVTLSCSPISGHRSVSWYQQTPGQGLQFLFEYFSETQRNKGNFPGRFSGRQFSNSRSEMNVSTLELGDSALYLCASSLEVNTEAFFGQGTRLTVV.

The chain joins TRBV7-2 to TRBJ1-6; no reliable D call. The CDR3 is made up of 14 amino acids. Deletions cut 5 bases from V and 10 bases from J, with 15 bases between. Germline loops: CDR1 SGHTA, CDR2 FQGNSA. The DNA of the CDR3 is TGTGCCAGCAGCCCCGGGAGGGTCGGCTCACCCCTCCACTTT. Translation gives CASSPGRVGSPLHF.

V and J are TRBV5-6 and TRBJ2-7; perhaps TRBD1 as D (6 bases). V lost 8 bases and J lost 0, with 12 bases in between. This CDR3 is 13 amino acids long. Germline V gene data show CDR1 as SGHDT and CDR2 as YYEEEE. The CDR3 region is CARSQGFSYEQYF. CDR3 nucleotides: TGTGCCAGGTCACAGGGTTTCTCCTACGAGCAGTACTTC. Using reference TRBV5-6 and TRBJ2-7 for the parts outside the CDR3, the full variable domain is DAGVTQSPTHLIKTRGQQVTLRCSPKSGHDTVSWYQQALGQGPQFIFQYYEEEERQRGNFPDRFSGHQFPNYSSELNVNALLLGDSALYLCARSQGFSYEQYFGPGTRLTVT.

The count of this clone is one. The CDR3 region is CASSDLSGKETQYF. The CDR3 region has the DNA TGTGCCAGCAGTGACCTTAGCGGGAAGGAGACCCAGTACTTC. The rearrangement joins TRBV6-6 to TRBJ2-5; 8 positions agree with TRBD2. The CDR3 has 14 residues. V shed 5 bases and J 5 bases; nucleotides not matched to a gene: 7. Germline V gene sequence: CDR1 MNHNY, CDR2 SVGAGI (reference sequence).

The V gene is TRBV19, the J gene TRBJ2-3, with a possible D match to TRBD1 (6 bases). V dropped 1 base and J dropped 0 bases, with 11 bases sitting between them. Germline-derived CDR1 and CDR2 are LNHDA and SQIVND (reference sequence). The CDR3 sequence is 16 residues long. In DNA form, the CDR3 reads TGTGCCAGTAGTATAGGCCAGGGGCCTAGCACAGATACGCAGTATTTT. Amino acid sequence: CASSIGQGPSTDTQYF.

This chain joins TRBV30 and TRBJ2-1; 7 nucleotides match TRBD2. CDR3 length: 12 amino acids. Unmatched junction bases numbered 3, after V lost 2 bases and J lost 8 bases. CDR1 is GTSNPN and CDR2 is SVGIG in the germline V gene (reference sequence). The CDR3 reads CAWSSTSDEQFF. In nucleotides, the CDR3 is TGTGCCTGGAGTTCCACTAGCGATGAGCAGTTCTTC.

This sequence joins TRBV27 and TRBJ1-5; D gene uncertain. In germline, CDR1 is MNHEY, CDR2 SMNVEV (reference sequence). Trimming removed 3 bases from V and 2 bases from J, with 8 bases in between. The CDR3 extends over 14 amino acids. CDR3 region: CASSFYGGNQPQHF. In DNA form, the CDR3 reads TGTGCCAGCAGTTTTTATGGTGGCAATCAGCCCCAGCATTTT.

The CDR3 is CASSVGSSLRNTGELFF. CDR3 in DNA: TGTGCCAGCAGCGTAGGTTCGTCATTGAGGAACACCGGGGAGCTGTTTTTT. The chain couples TRBV9 to TRBJ2-2; no clear D. Germline V gene data show CDR1 as SGDLS and CDR2 as YYNGEE. Trimming pared 0 bases from V and 1 base from J, leaving 13 bases between. The CDR3 sequence is 17 residues long.

This clone was seen just once. The rearrangement links TRBV19 to TRBJ2-2, with D tentatively TRBD1 (6 bases). Germline CDR1 and CDR2: LNHDA and SQIVND (reference sequence). The CDR3 covers 14 residues. V lost 5 bases, J lost 7 bases, and 14 bases lay in between. CDR3 DNA: TGTGCCAGTAGTTTGTCCAGGGGAAGCGGGGAGCTGTTTTTT. This codes for CASSLSRGSGELFF. Full variable domain (rest looked up from reference TRBV19 and TRBJ2-2): DGGITQSPKYLFRKEGQNVTLSCEQNLNHDAMYWYRQDPGQGLRLIYYSQIVNDFQKGDIAEGYSVSREKKESFPLTVTSAQKNPTAFYLCASSLSRGSGELFFGEGSRLTVL.

A few counts support this clone. The V gene is TRBV6-6, the J gene TRBJ2-7; D possibly corresponds to TRBD1 (6 bases). V was shortened by 6 bases and J by 1 base, with 16 bases between the two germline ends. This CDR3 is built from 15 residues. CDR1 and CDR2 from the germline V gene are MNHNY and SVGAGI (reference sequence). The CDR3 is CASSLDRSKSYEQYF. The CDR3 bases are TGTGCCAGCAGCCTAGACAGGTCGAAGTCCTACGAGCAGTACTTC.

The gene calls are TRBV7-2 and TRBJ2-7; no reliable D call. V was clipped by 0 bases and J by 2 bases, with 11 bases between them. The CDR3 loop spans 15 amino acids. Germline V gene sequence: CDR1 SGHTA, CDR2 FQGNSA. CDR3 bases: TGTGCCAGCAGCTTAGCCCCCCTGCCTACCTACGAGCAGTACTTC. Protein product: CASSLAPLPTYEQYF.